The rows below give T cell receptor beta chains drawn from one sample of a study of cytomegalovirus exposure and HLA in healthy donors. The data were produced by immunoSEQ multiplex PCR, yet TCRdb's version contains in-frame clones alone and is incomplete. The data show roughly 150,000 clones, roughly nine tenths seen once. Sequenced material: PBMCs. The origin of the receptors is a young woman in good health and CMV-seropositive. Each CDR3 is given with its conserved first and last residue. Fields, in order: clone size, J gene, D gene, V gene, CDR3 DNA, CDR3 protein. D genes are given only for firm matches. Size tells how often a clone was seen (once, few, many) or the class of an expanded clone, and some rows leave it out.

.,TRBJ2-5,TRBD2,TRBV28,TGTGCCAGCAGTTTTGAGGGAGCGGGAGGCAGAGAGACCCAGTACTTC,CASSFEGAGGRETQYF
.,TRBJ2-3,TRBD2,TRBV9,TGTGCCAGCAGCGTAGAGAGGGAGACTAGCGGGACGGAAGATACGCAGTATTTT,CASSVERETSGTEDTQYF
.,TRBJ2-7,TRBD1,TRBV30,TGTGCCTGGAGTCCCGGGACAGACCACTACGAGCAGTACTTC,CAWSPGTDHYEQYF
.,TRBJ1-1,TRBD1,TRBV4-1,TGCGCCAGCAGCCAAGTCCCCAACAGGGGCACTGAAGCTTTCTTT,CASSQVPNRGTEAFF
.,TRBJ2-5,TRBD1,TRBV4-2,TGTGCCAGCAGCCAAGAGGGACAGGGACAAGAGACCCAGTACTTC,CASSQEGQGQETQYF
.,TRBJ2-5,TRBD2,TRBV11-2,TGTGCCAGCAGCTTACGTCCAGCGGGAGATCAAGAGACCCAGTACTTC,CASSLRPAGDQETQYF
few,TRBJ2-1,.,TRBV19,TGTGCCAGTAGCCCGGTCGGCTACAATGAGCAGTTCTTC,CASSPVGYNEQFF
.,TRBJ2-3,.,TRBV30,TGTGCCTGGAATCCAGGGTCAGATACGCAGTATTTT,CAWNPGSDTQYF
.,TRBJ1-1,.,TRBV11-2,TGTGCCAGCAGCTTAGTTGAGATCACTGAAGCTTTCTTT,CASSLVEITEAFF
.,TRBJ2-5,TRBD2,TRBV6-1,TGTGCCAGCAGTGAAGGGGGTAGCGGGAGAATAGAGACCCAGTACTTC,CASSEGGSGRIETQYF
.,TRBJ2-7,TRBD2,TRBV14,TGTGCCAGCAGCCAAGGTTCCGGACTAGCGGGATTCGAGCAGTACTTC,CASSQGSGLAGFEQYF
.,TRBJ2-5,.,TRBV7-8,TGTGCCAGCAGCTTTAGTCCAGAGACCCAGTACTTC,CASSFSPETQYF
.,TRBJ1-1,TRBD1,TRBV2,TGTGCCAGCAGACTCCGGACAGGGGGCTACACTGAAGCTTTCTTT,CASRLRTGGYTEAFF
.,TRBJ2-7,TRBD2,TRBV7-8,TGTGCCAGCAGCTACACTAGCGGGAGAGATGAGCAGTACTTC,CASSYTSGRDEQYF
.,TRBJ1-2,.,TRBV5-1,TGCGCCAGCAGCTTGGGTACAGGCCCTAACTATGGCTACACCTTC,CASSLGTGPNYGYTF
.,TRBJ1-4,TRBD1,TRBV30,TGTGCCTCTGGGACAGCGATGAATGAAAAACTGTTTTTT,CASGTAMNEKLFF
.,TRBJ2-6,.,TRBV14,TGTGCCAGCAGAAAAAGCGCTGGGGCCAACGTCCTGACTTTC,CASRKSAGANVLTF
.,TRBJ1-1,.,TRBV30,TGTGCCTGGAGTGTACAACAGGTCACTGAAGCTTTCTTT,CAWSVQQVTEAFF
.,TRBJ2-7,.,TRBV4-3,TGCGCCAGCAGCCAAGTTGCAGGGAAATCCTACGAGCAGTACTTC,CASSQVAGKSYEQYF
.,TRBJ1-1,TRBD1,TRBV9,TGTGCCAGCAGCGGGCGCCTAGACAGGGCTTTCACTGAAGCTTTCTTT,CASSGRLDRAFTEAFF
.,TRBJ2-7,TRBD2,TRBV5-4,TGTGCCAGCAAGATAGCGGGAGGGCCCGAGCAGTACTTC,CASKIAGGPEQYF
.,TRBJ2-7,TRBD2,TRBV19,TGTGCCAGTTCCAAGCGGGAAAGGGGAGAGCAGTACTTC,CASSKRERGEQYF
.,TRBJ1-1,.,TRBV7-9,TGTGCCAGCAGCTCATGGGGCTCTGAAGCTTTCTTT,CASSSWGSEAFF
.,TRBJ2-3,TRBD2,TRBV15,TGTGCCACCAGCAGGGAAGCGAGCGGGAGAAGAACAGATACGCAGTATTTT,CATSREASGRRTDTQYF
once,TRBJ2-2,.,TRBV5-1,TGCGCCAGCAGCTTCTCGACCGGGGAGCTGTTTTTT,CASSFSTGELFF
.,TRBJ2-1,TRBD1,TRBV19,TGTGCCAGTCTTGGACAGGGGGCATCGGGTCCAGTTGGGAATGAGCAGTTCTTC,CASLGQGASGPVGNEQFF
.,TRBJ2-7,TRBD1,TRBV7-3,TGTGCCAGCAGCAAGACAGGGGATTTTTTAGACGAGCAGTACTTC,CASSKTGDFLDEQYF
.,TRBJ1-3,TRBD1,TRBV28,TGTGCCAGCAGTTTATCCGGGACAGGGCTTATCAACACCATATATTTT,CASSLSGTGLINTIYF
.,TRBJ2-6,.,TRBV19,TGTGCCAGTAGTAAGAGTGAGTCTGGGGCCAACGTCCTGACTTTC,CASSKSESGANVLTF
.,TRBJ2-7,.,TRBV28,TGTGCCAGCAGTTTCCGGGGCTCCTACGAGCAGTACTTC,CASSFRGSYEQYF
.,TRBJ1-1,TRBD1,TRBV7-9,TGTGCCAGCAGCCCGTTCCTCAGGGGGGCTGAAGCTTTCTTT,CASSPFLRGAEAFF
.,TRBJ1-1,.,TRBV18,TGTGCCAGCTCACCATCAGGGCTTGACGGCACTGAAGCTTTCTTT,CASSPSGLDGTEAFF
.,TRBJ1-1,.,TRBV15,TGTGCCACCAGCAGATCCGGGAACACTGAAGCTTTCTTT,CATSRSGNTEAFF
.,TRBJ2-2,.,TRBV7-9,TGTGCCAGCAGCTTAGTCCTTACGAACACCGGGGAGCTGTTTTTT,CASSLVLTNTGELFF
few,TRBJ2-7,.,TRBV7-9,TGTGCCAGCAGCTCCCCCCAGGTCCTCTACGAGCAGTACTTC,CASSSPQVLYEQYF
.,TRBJ1-2,.,TRBV7-3,TGTGCCAGCAGCTTCGGGGACTATGGCTACACCTTC,CASSFGDYGYTF
.,TRBJ2-7,TRBD1,TRBV7-2,TGTGCCAGCAGCACCGCGACAGGGACCTACGAGCAGTACTTC,CASSTATGTYEQYF
.,TRBJ1-2,.,TRBV11-2,TGTGCCAGCAGCCCCTCACCTGAGAACTATGGCTACACCTTC,CASSPSPENYGYTF
.,TRBJ2-1,TRBD2,TRBV5-1,TGCGCCAGCAGAGAGGGACGGAGAGGGCGGGAGGGCCATAATGAGCAGTTCTTC,CASREGRRGREGHNEQFF
.,TRBJ1-5,TRBD1,TRBV18,TGTGCCAGCTCCCAGACAGGGAATAACAATCAGCCCCAGCATTTT,CASSQTGNNNQPQHF
.,TRBJ2-7,.,TRBV10-3,TGTGCCATCAGTGAGCCGGGGGACAGTTCCTACGAGCAGTACTTC,CAISEPGDSSYEQYF
.,TRBJ1-2,.,TRBV11-3,TGTGCCAGCAGCTTGAGACGACAAGGGGAAGCCGGCTACACCTTC,CASSLRRQGEAGYTF
.,TRBJ2-2,TRBD2,TRBV12-5,TGTGCTAGTGGTTACACATCTCCGGGACTAGCGGGAGGTTTTATTTCGAACACCGGGGAGCTGTTTTTT,CASGYTSPGLAGGFISNTGELFF
.,TRBJ2-3,.,TRBV4-3,TGCGCCAGCAGCCAAGAAGGCGACAGCCCCACAGATACGCAGTATTTT,CASSQEGDSPTDTQYF
few,TRBJ2-5,TRBD2,TRBV7-2,TGTGCCAGCAGCTTAGTAGTTAGCGGGAGGGCCAGGGAGACCCAGTACTTC,CASSLVVSGRARETQYF
.,TRBJ1-5,TRBD1,TRBV10-3,TGTGCCATCAGTCCATCCCAGGGGGTTCGGAATCAGCCCCAGCATTTT,CAISPSQGVRNQPQHF
.,TRBJ2-3,TRBD1,TRBV11-2,TGTGCCAACTCTAGGACAGGGGTCGATAATACGCAGTATTTT,CANSRTGVDNTQYF
.,TRBJ1-4,TRBD1,TRBV6-5,TGTGCCAGCAGTTACACGACAGGGACCCCTAATGAAAAACTGTTTTTT,CASSYTTGTPNEKLFF
.,TRBJ2-1,.,TRBV18,TGTGCCAGCTCACCGAACCGCGGAGCTACTAAAGAGGATGAGCAGTTCTTC,CASSPNRGATKEDEQFF
.,TRBJ1-3,.,TRBV19,TGTGCCAGTAGTATAGGGACATTCAGCTCTGGAAACACCATATATTTT,CASSIGTFSSGNTIYF
.,TRBJ1-2,.,TRBV30,TGTGCCTGGAGTGACAGGACCTATGGCTACACCTTC,CAWSDRTYGYTF
.,TRBJ1-1,.,TRBV7-2,TGTGCCAGCAGCTCCCCGGACAGTATGAACACTGAAGCTTTCTTT,CASSSPDSMNTEAFF
.,TRBJ2-1,TRBD1,TRBV10-3,TGTGCCATCAGTGAGCCCGGACAGGGGAGCTCCTACAATGAGCAGTTCTTC,CAISEPGQGSSYNEQFF
few,TRBJ2-7,.,TRBV7-2,TGTGCCAGCAGCTTACAACAGGGAAATAGGTACGAGCAGTACTTC,CASSLQQGNRYEQYF
.,TRBJ1-3,.,TRBV6-7,TGTGCCGGGTTACACGGGGACTCTGGAAACACCATATATTTT,CAGLHGDSGNTIYF
.,TRBJ2-7,.,TRBV21-1,TGTGCCAGCAACCCCACTAGGGGGGAGCAGTACTTC,CASNPTRGEQYF
once,TRBJ2-1,.,TRBV7-6,TGTGCCAGCAGCTTACCCCTTTCGGATGAGCAGTTCTTC,CASSLPLSDEQFF
.,TRBJ2-1,TRBD2,TRBV6-5,TGTGCCAGCAGTACGACTAGCTCTTCCTACAATGAGCAGTTCTTC,CASSTTSSSYNEQFF
.,TRBJ2-1,.,TRBV5-8,TGTGCCAGCAGCTTGAATTCAGGACTGCCGCCTTACAATGAGCAGTTCTTC,CASSLNSGLPPYNEQFF